The rows below give T cell receptor beta chains drawn from one sample of a study of cytomegalovirus exposure and HLA in healthy donors. Here immunoSEQ multiplex PCR was the method, and the copy in TCRdb shows in-frame clones only, minus some. Here the sample spans about 83,000 clones, 65% to 80% being singletons. The sample consisted of PBMCs. Source of these receptors: a man aged 55 to 70 in good health and CMV-seronegative. Each CDR3 is given with its conserved first and last residue. Each record gives: clone size, J gene, D gene, V gene, CDR3 length, CDR3 DNA, CDR3 protein. The D gene is left open where the match is weak. Clone size is not always given. Where it is, it says once, few, many or a class for expanded clones.

-,TRBJ2-7,-,TRBV5-1,15,TGCGCCAGCAGCCCCCCGGGGGTGGCAGGGGGCGAGCAGTACTTC,CASSPPGVAGGEQYF
-,TRBJ2-7,TRBD1,TRBV18,15,TGTGCCAGCTCACCGGGACAGTTCAACGGTGTCGAGCAGTACTTC,CASSPGQFNGVEQYF
-,TRBJ1-1,TRBD1,TRBV7-9,12,TGTTCCAGCAGCATTTGGACAGGCCAAGCTTTCTTT,CSSSIWTGQAFF
-,TRBJ1-2,TRBD1,TRBV4-1,15,TGCGCCAGCAGCCCGGGACAGGGGGCATTCGGTGGCTACACCTTC,CASSPGQGAFGGYTF
once,TRBJ2-7,TRBD2,TRBV5-5,14,TGTGCCAGCAGCTTGACGGGGGGGCCCTACGAGCAGTACTTC,CASSLTGGPYEQYF
-,TRBJ2-3,TRBD2,TRBV4-1,18,TGCGCCAGCAGACCGTCTAGCGGGGGGCCCTCTCACACAGATACGCAGTATTTT,CASRPSSGGPSHTDTQYF
-,TRBJ2-1,TRBD1,TRBV27,15,TGTGCCAGCGGACCGGGACAGGGGGCCTACAATGAGCAGTTCTTC,CASGPGQGAYNEQFF
-,TRBJ2-3,TRBD2,TRBV30,15,TGTGCCTGGAGTGGGGCTAGCGGGGGGACAGATACGCAGTATTTT,CAWSGASGGTDTQYF
-,TRBJ2-5,-,TRBV11-3,15,TGTGCCAGCAGCGCCGCTTCCGGGATTGGGGAGACCCAGTACTTC,CASSAASGIGETQYF
-,TRBJ2-1,TRBD2,TRBV5-4,16,TGTGCCAGCAGCCCCGCGGGGGGGCTAAGGAACAATGAGCAGTTCTTC,CASSPAGGLRNNEQFF
-,TRBJ1-2,-,TRBV6-1,11,TGTGCCAGCAGTGAGGACAGTGGCTACACCTTC,CASSEDSGYTF
-,TRBJ1-1,-,TRBV25-1,15,TGTGCCAGCAGTTTTTCTGGCGTAGGGGACACTGAAGCTTTCTTT,CASSFSGVGDTEAFF
-,TRBJ2-2,TRBD2,TRBV7-9,15,TGTTCCAGCAGCCAAGCGGGGAGACGGACCGGGGAGCTGTTTTTT,CSSSQAGRRTGELFF
-,TRBJ2-1,-,TRBV7-9,14,TGTGCCAGCAGCTTAGCGAGCTCCTACAATGAGCAGTTCTTC,CASSLASSYNEQFF
few,TRBJ2-5,-,TRBV10-1,14,TGCGCCAGCAGTGAGTCGGGGGGTCCAGAGACCCAGTACTTC,CASSESGGPETQYF
-,TRBJ1-6,-,TRBV7-2,16,TGTGCCAGCAGCTTAGTAAGCGACAGTGGGAATTCACCCCTCCACTTT,CASSLVSDSGNSPLHF
-,TRBJ1-5,-,TRBV6-5,14,TGTGCCAGCTCCCCTCTGTTGAGCAATCAGCCCCAGCATTTT,CASSPLLSNQPQHF
-,TRBJ2-2,TRBD1,TRBV4-1,15,TGCGCCAGCAGCCGCAGGACAGGGGGCACCGGGGAGCTGTTTTTT,CASSRRTGGTGELFF
-,TRBJ2-3,TRBD1,TRBV30,15,TGTGCCTGGAGCCTTTGGACAGGGGGCACAGATACGCAGTATTTT,CAWSLWTGGTDTQYF